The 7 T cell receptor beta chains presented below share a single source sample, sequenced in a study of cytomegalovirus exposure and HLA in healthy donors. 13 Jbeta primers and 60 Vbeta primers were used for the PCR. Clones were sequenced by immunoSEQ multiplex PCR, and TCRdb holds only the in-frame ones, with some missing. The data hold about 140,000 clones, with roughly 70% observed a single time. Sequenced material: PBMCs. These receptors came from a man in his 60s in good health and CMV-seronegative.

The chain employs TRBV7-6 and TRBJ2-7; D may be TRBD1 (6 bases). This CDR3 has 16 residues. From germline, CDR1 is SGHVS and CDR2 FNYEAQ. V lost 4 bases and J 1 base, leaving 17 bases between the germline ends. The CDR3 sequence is CASSYYDGTSSYEQYF. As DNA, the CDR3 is TGTGCCAGCAGCTATTATGACGGGACATCATCCTACGAGCAGTACTTC.

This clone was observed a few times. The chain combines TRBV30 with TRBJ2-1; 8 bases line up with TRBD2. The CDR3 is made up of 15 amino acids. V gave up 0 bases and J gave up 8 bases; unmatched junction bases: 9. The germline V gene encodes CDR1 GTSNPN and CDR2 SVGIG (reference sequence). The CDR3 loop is CAWSVRGLVGDEQFF. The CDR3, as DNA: TGTGCCTGGAGTGTACGGGGACTAGTCGGAGATGAGCAGTTCTTC. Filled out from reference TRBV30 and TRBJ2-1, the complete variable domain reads SQTIHQWPATLVQPVGSPLSLECTVEGTSNPNLYWYRQAAGRGLQLLFYSVGIGQISSEVPQNLSASRPQDRQFILSSKKLLLSDSGFYLCAWSVRGLVGDEQFFGPGTRLTVL.

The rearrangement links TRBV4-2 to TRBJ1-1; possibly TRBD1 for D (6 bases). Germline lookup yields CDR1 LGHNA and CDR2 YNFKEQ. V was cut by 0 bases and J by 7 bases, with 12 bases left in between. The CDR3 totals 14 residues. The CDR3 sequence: CASSQDEQGGEAFF. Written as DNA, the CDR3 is TGTGCCAGCAGCCAAGATGAACAGGGCGGTGAAGCTTTCTTT.

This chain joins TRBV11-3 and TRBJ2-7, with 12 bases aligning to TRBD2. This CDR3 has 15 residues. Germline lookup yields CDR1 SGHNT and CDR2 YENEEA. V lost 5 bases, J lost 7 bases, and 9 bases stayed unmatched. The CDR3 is CASSPGTSGLGEQYF. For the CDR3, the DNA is TGTGCCAGCAGCCCCGGGACTAGCGGGTTGGGGGAGCAGTACTTC.

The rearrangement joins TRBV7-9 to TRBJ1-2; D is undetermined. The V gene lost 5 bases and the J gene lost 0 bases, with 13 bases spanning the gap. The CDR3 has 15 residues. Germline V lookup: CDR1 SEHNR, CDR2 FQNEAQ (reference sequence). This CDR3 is CASSAEAESNYGYTF. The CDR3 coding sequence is TGTGCCAGCAGCGCCGAGGCAGAGTCTAACTATGGCTACACCTTC. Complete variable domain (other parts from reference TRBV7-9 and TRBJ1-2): DTGVSQNPRHKITKRGQNVTFRCDPISEHNRLYWYRQTLGQGPEFLTYFQNEAQLEKSRLLSDRFSAERPKGSFSTLEIQRTEQGDSAMYLCASSAEAESNYGYTFGSGTRLTVV.

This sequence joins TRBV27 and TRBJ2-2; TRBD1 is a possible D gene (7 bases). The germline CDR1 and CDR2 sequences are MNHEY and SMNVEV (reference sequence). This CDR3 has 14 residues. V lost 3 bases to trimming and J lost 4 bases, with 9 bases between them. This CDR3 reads CASSFRGATGELFF. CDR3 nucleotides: TGTGCCAGCAGTTTCAGGGGGGCCACCGGGGAGCTGTTTTTT.

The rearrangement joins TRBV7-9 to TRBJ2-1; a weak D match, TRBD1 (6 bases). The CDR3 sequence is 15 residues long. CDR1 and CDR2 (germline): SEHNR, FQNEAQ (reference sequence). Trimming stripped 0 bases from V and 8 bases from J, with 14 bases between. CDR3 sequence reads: CASSLAQGGIDEQFF. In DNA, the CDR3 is TGTGCCAGCAGCTTAGCGCAAGGGGGTATCGATGAGCAGTTCTTC. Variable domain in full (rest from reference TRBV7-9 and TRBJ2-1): DTGVSQNPRHKITKRGQNVTFRCDPISEHNRLYWYRQTLGQGPEFLTYFQNEAQLEKSRLLSDRFSAERPKGSFSTLEIQRTEQGDSAMYLCASSLAQGGIDEQFFGPGTRLTVL.